This T cell receptor beta chain was captured in a study of cytomegalovirus exposure and HLA in healthy donors. The CDR3 covers 16 residues. Germline trimming cut 0 bases from V and 5 bases from J; bases unmatched to any gene: 4. The germline V gene encodes CDR1 PRHDT and CDR2 FYEKMQ (reference sequence). Primers for the PCR totalled 60 Vbeta and 13 Jbeta. Libraries were prepared by immunoSEQ multiplex PCR; TCRdb keeps only in-frame clonotypes and omits some of them. The table records over 85,000 clones, roughly 73% of them present only once. The sequencing sample was made of PBMCs. The TCR was taken from a woman between 40 and 50 years old in good health and CMV-seronegative. The chain carries TRBV13 and TRBJ2-2; TRBD1 matches at 9 bases. CDR3 residues: CASSLGGTGNTGELFF. CDR3 DNA: TGTGCCAGCAGCTTAGGCGGGACAGGGAATACCGGGGAGCTGTTTTTT.